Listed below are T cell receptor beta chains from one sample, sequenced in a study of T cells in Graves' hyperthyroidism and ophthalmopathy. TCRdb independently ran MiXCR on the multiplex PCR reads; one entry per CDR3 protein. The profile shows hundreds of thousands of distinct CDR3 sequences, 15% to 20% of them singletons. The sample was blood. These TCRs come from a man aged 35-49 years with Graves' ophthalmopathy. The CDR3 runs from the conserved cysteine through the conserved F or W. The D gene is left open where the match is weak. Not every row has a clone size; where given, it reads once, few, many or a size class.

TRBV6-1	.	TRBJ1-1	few	TGTGCCAGCAGTGTATCCTACCCTGAAGCTTTCTTT	CASSVSYPEAFF
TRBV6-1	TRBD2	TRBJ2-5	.	TGTGCCAGCAGTCGGGGACTAGCGCTTGAGACCCAGTACTTC	CASSRGLALETQYF
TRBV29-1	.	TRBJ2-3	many	TGCAGCGTTGTGGCCTCGGGGGGCAGGACAGATACGCAGTATTTT	CSVVASGGRTDTQYF
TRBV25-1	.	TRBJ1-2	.	TGTGCCAGTAAGGGGGACCGTCGTAACTATGGCTACACCTTC	CASKGDRRNYGYTF
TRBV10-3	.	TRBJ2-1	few	TGTGCCATCTCCCTGGGGGACGAGCAGTTCTTC	CAISLGDEQFF
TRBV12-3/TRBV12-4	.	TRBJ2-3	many	TGTGCCAGCAGTTTAGGGAGACCCCTCCCCGAACACTCGCAGTATTTT	CASSLGRPLPEHSQYF
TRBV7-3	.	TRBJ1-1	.	TGTGCCAGCAGCGTCTTTAAGAACACTGAAGCTTTCTTT	CASSVFKNTEAFF
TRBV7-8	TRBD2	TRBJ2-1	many	TGTGCCAGCAGCTTAGCCCCGACTAGCGACAATGAGCAGTTCTTC	CASSLAPTSDNEQFF
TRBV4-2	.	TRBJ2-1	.	TGTGCCAGCAGCCAAGAACATGAGCAGTTCTTC	CASSQEHEQFF
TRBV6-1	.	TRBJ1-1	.	TGTGCCAGCAGTGAAGGGTGGTTTCTGGTAGCTTTCTTT	CASSEGWFLVAFF
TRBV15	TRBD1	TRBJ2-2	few	TGTGCCACCAGCAGAGGATTCGTCTTTGGGGGACAGGAGAACACCGGGGAGCTGTTTTTT	CATSRGFVFGGQENTGELFF
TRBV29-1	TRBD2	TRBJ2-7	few	TGCAGCGTTGCCCCGGGAGGGGCCTCCTACGAGCAGTACTTC	CSVAPGGASYEQYF
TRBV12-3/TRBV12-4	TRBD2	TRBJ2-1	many	TGTGCCAGCAGGGGACTAGCGGAAAGCTCCTACAATGAGCAGTTCTTC	CASRGLAESSYNEQFF
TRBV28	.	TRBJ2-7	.	TGTGCCAGCTGGGGCGGGGGCTGGGAGCAGTACTTC	CASWGGGWEQYF
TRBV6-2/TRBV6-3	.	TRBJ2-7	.	TGTGCCAGCAGGGCCGGATTCTCCTACGAGCAGTACTTC	CASRAGFSYEQYF
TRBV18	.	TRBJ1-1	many	TGTGCCAGCTCACGGGGGGAGAGGACTGAAGCTTTCTTT	CASSRGERTEAFF
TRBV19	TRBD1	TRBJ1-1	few	TGTGCCAGTAGTACGGGGACAGGGGCCGTAACTGAAGCTTTCTTT	CASSTGTGAVTEAFF
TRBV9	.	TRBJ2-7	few	TGTGCCAGCAGCGTAGTACCGGGAGACGAGCAGTACTTC	CASSVVPGDEQYF
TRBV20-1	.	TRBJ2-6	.	TGCAGTGCCCGACGGGCCCTCTCTGGGGCCAACGTCCTGACTTTC	CSARRALSGANVLTF
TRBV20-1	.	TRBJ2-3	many	TGCAGTGCTATCGACCACCTTAGCGGTGGGGCCCTCACAGATACGCAGTATTTT	CSAIDHLSGGALTDTQYF
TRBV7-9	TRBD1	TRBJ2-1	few	TGTGCCAGCAGCCCCGGGACAGTCGAGCAGTTCTTC	CASSPGTVEQFF
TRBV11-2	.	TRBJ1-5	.	TGTGCCAGCAGCTCCCAGAGGAATCAGCCCCAGCATTTT	CASSSQRNQPQHF
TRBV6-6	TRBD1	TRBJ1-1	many	TGTGCCAGCAGTTACCCACAGGGGGCGAACACTGAAGCTTTCTTT	CASSYPQGANTEAFF
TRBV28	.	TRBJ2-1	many	TGTGCCAGCAGCCCCGGAAGGGAGCAGTTCTTC	CASSPGREQFF
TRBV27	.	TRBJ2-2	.	TGTGCCAGCAGTGTCCAGGACACCGGGGAGCTGTTTTTT	CASSVQDTGELFF
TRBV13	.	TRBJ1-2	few	TGTGCCAGCAGCTTACGGACCGAAATTGGCTACACCTTC	CASSLRTEIGYTF
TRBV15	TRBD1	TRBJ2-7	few	TGTGCCACCAGCAGAGTCGGGACAGGAGGAGACGAGCAGTACTTC	CATSRVGTGGDEQYF
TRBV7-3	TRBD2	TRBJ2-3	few	TGTGCCAGCAGTCCGGGAGGGCCACCCACAGATACGCAGTATTTT	CASSPGGPPTDTQYF
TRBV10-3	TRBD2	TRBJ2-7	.	TGTGCCATCAGGACCTCCGAACGACTAGCGGGAGAGAACAATGAGCAGTACTTC	CAIRTSERLAGENNEQYF
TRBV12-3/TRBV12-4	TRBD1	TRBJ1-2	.	TGTGCCAGCAGTCCGATGAAACAGGGGATCTATGGCTACACCTTC	CASSPMKQGIYGYTF
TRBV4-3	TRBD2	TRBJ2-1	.	TGCGCCAGCAGCTCGGGACTAGACTACAATGAGCAGTTCTTC	CASSSGLDYNEQFF